This T cell receptor beta chain stems from a study of blood T cell repertoires in COVID-19. Across the whole study: The study drew acute and convalescent COVID-19 samples from the United States, Italy and Spain. From T cells, B-cell-depleted T cells, or PBMCs came the material, which was cDNA or gDNA.

Clones were read by immunoSEQ multiplex PCR, and TCRdb kept only the in-frame ones, dropping some. This table has fewer than 90,000 clones, about 83% appearing once. V was clipped by 3 bases and J by 4 bases, with 13 bases between them. Germline lookup yields CDR1 SGDLS and CDR2 YYNGEE. The CDR3 consists of 14 residues. Material for sequencing was peripheral blood. The chain has TRBV9 and TRBJ2-5, with a weak D call TRBD2 (5 bases). The receptor was isolated from an older man with acute or convalescent COVID-19. CDR3 in amino acids: CASSDLSAGETQYF. CDR3 nucleotide sequence: TGTGCCAGCAGCGATCTAAGCGCGGGAGAGACCCAGTACTTC.